This is a list of T cell receptor beta chains from one sample in a study of cytomegalovirus exposure and HLA in healthy donors. Assay used: immunoSEQ multiplex PCR; TCRdb lists only in-frame clones, some missing. This sample has 160,000 or so clones, with approximately 80% found just once. The specimen sequenced was PBMCs. The receptor set was obtained from a man aged 25-40 years in good health and CMV-seronegative. CDR3s include the opening cysteine and the closing phenylalanine or tryptophan. Fields, in order: CDR3 DNA, CDR3 protein, V gene, clone size, J gene, D gene. A D gene is named only where the DNA matches it firmly. Clone size is shown for a subset of rows, as once, few, many or a class of expanded clone.

CDR3nt: TGCGCCAGCAGCCAAACGGGAGGCAGGGGGCACGGAGAGACCCAGTACTTC
CDR3aa: CASSQTGGRGHGETQYF
v_gene: TRBV4-3
abundance: -
j_gene: TRBJ2-5
d_gene: -

CDR3nt: TGTGCCAGCAGCGTAACAGGGACCCCCCAAGAGACCCAGTACTTC
CDR3aa: CASSVTGTPQETQYF
v_gene: TRBV9
abundance: few
j_gene: TRBJ2-5
d_gene: -

CDR3nt: TGTGCCAGCAGCTTCAGGGAGACCCAGTACTTC
CDR3aa: CASSFRETQYF
v_gene: TRBV5-6
abundance: -
j_gene: TRBJ2-5
d_gene: -

CDR3nt: TGTGCCAGCAGCTCCGGGACTGTCCCCGCAGGGACGCAGTATTTT
CDR3aa: CASSSGTVPAGTQYF
v_gene: TRBV7-3
abundance: once
j_gene: TRBJ2-3
d_gene: -

CDR3nt: TGTGCCACCAGCAGAGAGATTCGGGTGGCTCCGGGGAATGAAAAACTGTTTTTT
CDR3aa: CATSREIRVAPGNEKLFF
v_gene: TRBV15
abundance: -
j_gene: TRBJ1-4
d_gene: -

CDR3nt: TGCGCCAGCAGTGAGGGTGTCAGCGGGGGGGTCGCAGATACGCAGTATTTT
CDR3aa: CASSEGVSGGVADTQYF
v_gene: TRBV10-1
abundance: -
j_gene: TRBJ2-3
d_gene: TRBD2

CDR3nt: TGTGCCAGCAGCTTAGATCGAGGACAGGGGGGATACGAGCAGTACTTC
CDR3aa: CASSLDRGQGGYEQYF
v_gene: TRBV11-3
abundance: -
j_gene: TRBJ2-7
d_gene: TRBD1

CDR3nt: TGTGCCAGTAGTATTTCCCTCTCTGGGGCCAACGTCCTGACTTTC
CDR3aa: CASSISLSGANVLTF
v_gene: TRBV19
abundance: -
j_gene: TRBJ2-6
d_gene: -

CDR3nt: TGTGCCAGCAGCCAAAACAGGGACTACGAGCAGTACTTC
CDR3aa: CASSQNRDYEQYF
v_gene: TRBV14
abundance: -
j_gene: TRBJ2-7
d_gene: -

CDR3nt: TGCGCCAGCAGCCCAATGGACAGACTAACCTCCTACGAGAAGCCCCCGCAGTACTTC
CDR3aa: CASSPMDRLTSYEKPPQYF
v_gene: TRBV4-1
abundance: few
j_gene: TRBJ2-7
d_gene: -

CDR3nt: TGTGCCAGTAGTATAGATGCGGGAAGAACCTACGAGCAGTACTTC
CDR3aa: CASSIDAGRTYEQYF
v_gene: TRBV19
abundance: -
j_gene: TRBJ2-7
d_gene: -

CDR3nt: TGTGCCAGCAGCTTACAAAGGGGCCAAGAGACCCAGTACTTC
CDR3aa: CASSLQRGQETQYF
v_gene: TRBV7-9
abundance: -
j_gene: TRBJ2-5
d_gene: -

CDR3nt: TGTGCCAGTACCGATCGGACATTTTCTGGGGCCAACGTCCTGACTTTC
CDR3aa: CASTDRTFSGANVLTF
v_gene: TRBV19
abundance: -
j_gene: TRBJ2-6
d_gene: -

CDR3nt: TGTGCCAGCAGCCCGGGGGGGGTATGGACCGGGGAGCTGTTTTTT
CDR3aa: CASSPGGVWTGELFF
v_gene: TRBV7-6
abundance: -
j_gene: TRBJ2-2
d_gene: TRBD2

CDR3nt: TGTGCCAGTAGTGGAACAGGGGGCAATCAGCCCCAGCATTTT
CDR3aa: CASSGTGGNQPQHF
v_gene: TRBV19
abundance: -
j_gene: TRBJ1-5
d_gene: TRBD1

CDR3nt: TGTGCCAGCAGCTTTCGGACTCGCGGGGATGCCGGGGAGCTGTTTTTT
CDR3aa: CASSFRTRGDAGELFF
v_gene: TRBV11-3
abundance: -
j_gene: TRBJ2-2
d_gene: -

CDR3nt: TGTGCCAGCAGCCCAGGGGCTAGTGGCTACACCTTC
CDR3aa: CASSPGASGYTF
v_gene: TRBV7-9
abundance: -
j_gene: TRBJ1-2
d_gene: -

CDR3nt: TGTGCCAGCAGCTTGGGGGACAAGAAAGCCTACGAGCAGTACTTC
CDR3aa: CASSLGDKKAYEQYF
v_gene: TRBV7-2
abundance: -
j_gene: TRBJ2-7
d_gene: -

CDR3nt: TGTGCCAGCAGCGCAATCAGGGGGCGGGAGGGGAACACTGAAGCTTTCTTT
CDR3aa: CASSAIRGREGNTEAFF
v_gene: TRBV21-1
abundance: medium-sized
j_gene: TRBJ1-1
d_gene: -

CDR3nt: TGTGCCAGCAGCAAAATAGGGACAGGAAGAAGCACAGATACGCAGTATTTT
CDR3aa: CASSKIGTGRSTDTQYF
v_gene: TRBV9
abundance: -
j_gene: TRBJ2-3
d_gene: TRBD1

CDR3nt: TGTGCCAGCAGTGGCCTTAAGGGGGCGGGGGGCTACACCTTC
CDR3aa: CASSGLKGAGGYTF
v_gene: TRBV28
abundance: few
j_gene: TRBJ1-2
d_gene: TRBD1

CDR3nt: TGTGCCAGCAGCTTGCGGGACAGGGGGCAAAATAATGAAAAACTGTTTTTT
CDR3aa: CASSLRDRGQNNEKLFF
v_gene: TRBV5-4
abundance: -
j_gene: TRBJ1-4
d_gene: TRBD1

CDR3nt: TGCGCCAGCAGCCACCCGGGGGTCGACTACAATGAGCAGTTCTTC
CDR3aa: CASSHPGVDYNEQFF
v_gene: TRBV4-1
abundance: -
j_gene: TRBJ2-1
d_gene: -

CDR3nt: TGTGCCAGCTCACCACCTGCAGGGGGCGTCTCTGGAAACACCATATATTTT
CDR3aa: CASSPPAGGVSGNTIYF
v_gene: TRBV18
abundance: -
j_gene: TRBJ1-3
d_gene: TRBD1

CDR3nt: TGTGCCACCAGCAGAGGGACAGGGACCTACGAGCAGTACTTC
CDR3aa: CATSRGTGTYEQYF
v_gene: TRBV15
abundance: -
j_gene: TRBJ2-7
d_gene: TRBD1

CDR3nt: TGTGCCAGCAGCTTATTTGCGGAATTCACCGGGGAGCTGTTTTTT
CDR3aa: CASSLFAEFTGELFF
v_gene: TRBV7-3
abundance: few
j_gene: TRBJ2-2
d_gene: -

CDR3nt: TGTGCCAGTAGTAAAAGGACAGCGAACACTGAAGCTTTCTTT
CDR3aa: CASSKRTANTEAFF
v_gene: TRBV19
abundance: few
j_gene: TRBJ1-1
d_gene: -

CDR3nt: TGTGCCAGCAGTTCCACGGCGGGGGATACGCAGTATTTT
CDR3aa: CASSSTAGDTQYF
v_gene: TRBV6-6
abundance: few
j_gene: TRBJ2-3
d_gene: -

CDR3nt: TGTGCCAGCAGTGCCACCCCCCGCGGGACTAGCAAATCCTACGAGCAGTACTTC
CDR3aa: CASSATPRGTSKSYEQYF
v_gene: TRBV25-1
abundance: -
j_gene: TRBJ2-7
d_gene: TRBD2

CDR3nt: TGTGCCAGCAGTTTATTCCTAGCGGGAGTTTTCGAGCAGTACTTC
CDR3aa: CASSLFLAGVFEQYF
v_gene: TRBV27
abundance: once
j_gene: TRBJ2-7
d_gene: TRBD2

CDR3nt: TGCAGCGCTGGGCTACAGGGTTACTACGAGCAGTACTTC
CDR3aa: CSAGLQGYYEQYF
v_gene: TRBV29-1
abundance: few
j_gene: TRBJ2-7
d_gene: -

CDR3nt: TGCGCCAGCAGCCAAGATCGGTTAAGCTCCTACAATGAGCAGTTCTTC
CDR3aa: CASSQDRLSSYNEQFF
v_gene: TRBV4-3
abundance: -
j_gene: TRBJ2-1
d_gene: -

CDR3nt: TGTGCCAGCAGCCAACTGGGCAGAAGCACAGATACGCAGTATTTT
CDR3aa: CASSQLGRSTDTQYF
v_gene: TRBV16
abundance: -
j_gene: TRBJ2-3
d_gene: -

CDR3nt: TGTGCCAGCAGCTTAGCGGGGGAGCTAGCGCCGAACACCGGGGAGCTGTTTTTT
CDR3aa: CASSLAGELAPNTGELFF
v_gene: TRBV7-6
abundance: -
j_gene: TRBJ2-2
d_gene: -

CDR3nt: TGCAGCGTTGAATTCGGCGGGAGAGCGGACAATGAGCAGTTCTTC
CDR3aa: CSVEFGGRADNEQFF
v_gene: TRBV29-1
abundance: -
j_gene: TRBJ2-1
d_gene: TRBD2

CDR3nt: TGCGCCAGCCGCCAGAGCGGGCTATCCTACGAGCAGTACTTC
CDR3aa: CASRQSGLSYEQYF
v_gene: TRBV5-1
abundance: -
j_gene: TRBJ2-7
d_gene: -

CDR3nt: TGTGCCAGCAGCCAAGATTGGGCAAATGAAAAACTGTTTTTT
CDR3aa: CASSQDWANEKLFF
v_gene: TRBV14
abundance: -
j_gene: TRBJ1-4
d_gene: -

CDR3nt: TGCGCCAGCAGCCAAGCTAGCGGGAGCTACGAGCAGTACTTC
CDR3aa: CASSQASGSYEQYF
v_gene: TRBV4-1
abundance: -
j_gene: TRBJ2-7
d_gene: TRBD2

CDR3nt: TGCGCCAGCAGCCAAGATGCCGACAGCCTCAATCAGCCCCAGCATTTT
CDR3aa: CASSQDADSLNQPQHF
v_gene: TRBV4-1
abundance: -
j_gene: TRBJ1-5
d_gene: -

CDR3nt: TGTGCCAGCAGTGAAGCAGGCAGGACAGATACGCAGTATTTT
CDR3aa: CASSEAGRTDTQYF
v_gene: TRBV6-1
abundance: -
j_gene: TRBJ2-3
d_gene: -

CDR3nt: TGTGCCAGCTCACCAGACACGGGGAATTGGGCACCCCTCCACTTT
CDR3aa: CASSPDTGNWAPLHF
v_gene: TRBV18
abundance: -
j_gene: TRBJ1-6
d_gene: -

CDR3nt: TGTGCCAGCAGCCCCCGGGAGCAGCCTGGGGCCAACGTCCTGACTTTC
CDR3aa: CASSPREQPGANVLTF
v_gene: TRBV5-6
abundance: -
j_gene: TRBJ2-6
d_gene: -

CDR3nt: TGCGCCAGCAGCTTGGACGAGGGATTTTCACCCCTCCACTTT
CDR3aa: CASSLDEGFSPLHF
v_gene: TRBV5-1
abundance: -
j_gene: TRBJ1-6
d_gene: -

CDR3nt: TGTGCCAGCAGCGTATCGACAGTGAACACTGAAGCTTTCTTT
CDR3aa: CASSVSTVNTEAFF
v_gene: TRBV7-6
abundance: -
j_gene: TRBJ1-1
d_gene: -

CDR3nt: TGTGCCAGCAGCGACACGCCTTCGATGGTTACCGGGGAGCTGTTTTTT
CDR3aa: CASSDTPSMVTGELFF
v_gene: TRBV5-8
abundance: -
j_gene: TRBJ2-2
d_gene: -

CDR3nt: TGTGCCAGCAGTTGGGACAGTTCCTATGGCTACACCTTC
CDR3aa: CASSWDSSYGYTF
v_gene: TRBV7-2
abundance: once
j_gene: TRBJ1-2
d_gene: TRBD1

CDR3nt: TGTGCCAGCAGCCCCGAGGGATTTAGCTCCTACAATGAGCAGTTCTTC
CDR3aa: CASSPEGFSSYNEQFF
v_gene: TRBV11-3
abundance: -
j_gene: TRBJ2-1
d_gene: -

CDR3nt: TGTGCCAGCAGTCCCTTAGCGGGAAAAGCCTACGAGCAGTACTTC
CDR3aa: CASSPLAGKAYEQYF
v_gene: TRBV2
abundance: -
j_gene: TRBJ2-7
d_gene: TRBD2